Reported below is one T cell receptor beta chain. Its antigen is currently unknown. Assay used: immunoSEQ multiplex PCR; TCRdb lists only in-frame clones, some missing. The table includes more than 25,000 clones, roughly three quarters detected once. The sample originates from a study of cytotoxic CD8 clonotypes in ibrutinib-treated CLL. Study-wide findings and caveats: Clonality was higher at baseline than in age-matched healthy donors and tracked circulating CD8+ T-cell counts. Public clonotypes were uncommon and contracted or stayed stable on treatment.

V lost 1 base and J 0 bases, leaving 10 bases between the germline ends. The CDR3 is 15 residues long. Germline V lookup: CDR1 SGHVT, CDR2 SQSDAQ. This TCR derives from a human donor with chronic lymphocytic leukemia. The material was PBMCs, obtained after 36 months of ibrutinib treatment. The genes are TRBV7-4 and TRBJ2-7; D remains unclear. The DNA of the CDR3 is TGTGCCAGCAGCTTAGAAGGTCCCCGCTCCTACGAGCAGTACTTC. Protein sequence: CASSLEGPRSYEQYF. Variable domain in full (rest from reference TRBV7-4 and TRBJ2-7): GAGVSQSPRYKVAKRGRDVALRCDSISGHVTLYWYRQTLGQGSEVLTYSQSDAQRDKSGRPSGRFSAERPERSVSTLKIQRTEQGDSAVYLCASSLEGPRSYEQYFGPGTRLTVT.